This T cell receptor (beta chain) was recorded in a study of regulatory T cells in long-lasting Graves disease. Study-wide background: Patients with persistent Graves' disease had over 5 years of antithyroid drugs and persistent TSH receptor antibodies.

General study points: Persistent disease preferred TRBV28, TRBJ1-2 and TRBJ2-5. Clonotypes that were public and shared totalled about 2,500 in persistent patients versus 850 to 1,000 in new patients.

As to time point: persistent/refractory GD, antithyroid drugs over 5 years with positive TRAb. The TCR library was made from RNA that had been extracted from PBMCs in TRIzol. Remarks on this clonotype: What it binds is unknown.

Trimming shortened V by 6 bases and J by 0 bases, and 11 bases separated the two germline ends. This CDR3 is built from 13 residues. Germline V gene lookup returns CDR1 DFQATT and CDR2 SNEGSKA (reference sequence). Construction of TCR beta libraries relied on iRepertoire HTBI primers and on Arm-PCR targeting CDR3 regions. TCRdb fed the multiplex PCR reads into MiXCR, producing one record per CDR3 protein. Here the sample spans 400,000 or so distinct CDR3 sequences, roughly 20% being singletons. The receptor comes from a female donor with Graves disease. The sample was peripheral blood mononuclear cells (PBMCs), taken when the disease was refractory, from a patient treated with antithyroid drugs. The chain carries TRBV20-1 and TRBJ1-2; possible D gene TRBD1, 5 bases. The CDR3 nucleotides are TGCAGTGCCAAGGACAAAGCTAACTATGGCTACACCTTC. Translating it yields CSAKDKANYGYTF.